These T cell receptor beta chains were read from a single sample in a study of CD8 T cells in Susac syndrome. A single record per CDR3 protein comes from TCRdb applying MiXCR to the immunoSEQ multiplex PCR reads. The sample holds about 160,000 distinct CDR3 sequences, around 96% seen once. The specimen sequenced was CD4+ T cells from PBMCs. The source is a human donor with Susac syndrome. Both conserved end residues are part of each CDR3. A D gene is named only where the DNA matches it firmly. Expanded clones get a size class; other rows say once, few or many, or leave the size out.

cdr3_aa: CASSSTVDEQFF
cdr3_nt: TGTGCCAGCAGCTCCACAGTCGATGAGCAGTTCTTC
v_call: TRBV28
clone_size: -
j_call: TRBJ2-1
d_call: -

cdr3_aa: CASSLDGSNQPQHF
cdr3_nt: TGTGCCAGCAGCTTAGATGGCAGTAATCAGCCCCAGCATTTT
v_call: TRBV7-2
clone_size: -
j_call: TRBJ1-5
d_call: -

cdr3_aa: CASTVLRNTGELFF
cdr3_nt: TGTGCCAGCACCGTTCTGAGGAACACCGGGGAGCTGTTTTTT
v_call: TRBV28
clone_size: -
j_call: TRBJ2-2
d_call: -

cdr3_aa: CAWKRANTEAFF
cdr3_nt: TGTGCCTGGAAACGTGCGAACACTGAAGCTTTCTTT
v_call: TRBV30
clone_size: -
j_call: TRBJ1-1
d_call: -

cdr3_aa: CASTGSGSHEQYF
cdr3_nt: TGTGCCAGCACCGGTAGCGGGAGCCACGAGCAGTACTTC
v_call: TRBV6-4
clone_size: -
j_call: TRBJ2-7
d_call: TRBD2

cdr3_aa: CSAHHAPTYEQYF
cdr3_nt: TGCAGTGCCCACCACGCGCCAACCTACGAGCAGTACTTC
v_call: TRBV20-1
clone_size: -
j_call: TRBJ2-7
d_call: -

cdr3_aa: CASSLGPGTGNEQYF
cdr3_nt: TGTGCCAGCAGCCTAGGTCCCGGGACAGGGAACGAGCAGTACTTC
v_call: TRBV28
clone_size: -
j_call: TRBJ2-7
d_call: TRBD1

cdr3_aa: CASSPIQETQYF
cdr3_nt: TGTGCCAGCTCACCGATCCAAGAGACCCAGTACTTC
v_call: TRBV18
clone_size: few
j_call: TRBJ2-5
d_call: -

cdr3_aa: CASSSDPGAYGYTF
cdr3_nt: TGTGCCAGCAGCTCCGACCCGGGGGCCTATGGCTACACCTTC
v_call: TRBV7-3
clone_size: -
j_call: TRBJ1-2
d_call: -

cdr3_aa: CASSSDFNEQFF
cdr3_nt: TGCGCCAGCAGCTCAGACTTCAATGAGCAGTTCTTC
v_call: TRBV5-1
clone_size: -
j_call: TRBJ2-1
d_call: -

cdr3_aa: CATSVGTSGSNEQFF
cdr3_nt: TGTGCCACCAGCGTTGGGACTAGCGGGAGTAACGAGCAGTTCTTC
v_call: TRBV15
clone_size: once
j_call: TRBJ2-1
d_call: TRBD2

cdr3_aa: CASSPTQGSPLHF
cdr3_nt: TGTGCCAGCAGCCCCACCCAGGGATCACCCCTCCACTTT
v_call: TRBV3-1
clone_size: -
j_call: TRBJ1-6
d_call: -

cdr3_aa: CSVEEAGPGAEAFF
cdr3_nt: TGCAGCGTTGAAGAAGCGGGACCGGGGGCTGAAGCTTTCTTT
v_call: TRBV29-1
clone_size: -
j_call: TRBJ1-1
d_call: -

cdr3_aa: CASSQEGRSAETQYF
cdr3_nt: TGTGCCAGCAGCCAAGAGGGCAGATCGGCAGAGACCCAGTACTTC
v_call: TRBV4-2
clone_size: few
j_call: TRBJ2-5
d_call: -

cdr3_aa: CASSPSTNTGELFF
cdr3_nt: TGTGCCAGCAGCCCCAGTACTAACACCGGGGAGCTGTTTTTT
v_call: TRBV5-4
clone_size: once
j_call: TRBJ2-2
d_call: -

cdr3_aa: CASRVGQGREQYF
cdr3_nt: TGTGCCAGCAGGGTGGGACAGGGTAGGGAGCAGTACTTC
v_call: TRBV28
clone_size: -
j_call: TRBJ2-7
d_call: TRBD1